This TCR beta chain was sequenced in a study of T cells after yellow fever vaccination (dated by TCRdb to the late 2010s). Regarding the research as a whole: The SMART-Seq v4 Ultra Low Input RNA kit was used to prepare libraries from fractions with low cell numbers. Two healthy male donors, one aged 18 to 29 and one aged 30 to 40 years, made up the cohort. Blood was drawn at multiple timepoints before and after primary and secondary immunization, with bulk PBMC replicates and cell subsets isolated. To follow T-cell clones before and after both primary and booster YFV17D yellow fever vaccination, bulk TCR alpha and beta repertoires underwent longitudinal sequencing. Overall results and qualifications from the work: Only two donors were included in the study, so the extent to which the findings can be generalized is limited. FACS-sorted repertoires could contain abundant contaminating clonotypes from the bulk population, so computational filtering was required. After the booster, most clones that had expanded after primary vaccination were detected again (about 97% of CD4 and around 88% of CD8), suggesting broad maintenance of memory. A small fraction of clonotypes showed up in both the CD4 and CD8 compartments, probably as a result of convergent recombination. Compared with the primary T-cell response, the secondary T-cell response was faster but weaker, reaching its peak on day 5 rather than on day 15.

This clonotype was counted at least ten times. What this receptor recognizes is not known. No much larger clone exists at a distance of one base, and base qualities are not known. In the germline V gene, CDR1 corresponds to SQVTM and CDR2 to ANQGSEA. Including the terminal cysteine and phenylalanine, the CDR3 comprises 13 residues. The sequence is cut down to CDR3 DNA, 39 bases in frame from base 1. The germline V end is reduced by 6 bases and the J end by 3 bases; junction bases left unmatched: 7. The treatment or condition label of this sample denotes: live attenuated yellow fever vaccine strain. PBMCs were isolated from peripheral blood using a standard Ficoll-Paque protocol. Dynabeads CD4 and CD8 positive selection kits were used to isolate the CD4 and CD8 T-cell fractions. RNA was extracted with TriZol from bulk PBMCs, CD4 and CD8 fractions, and dextramer-positive and dextramer-negative fractions.

TCR cDNA was synthesized by 5'RACE template switching, through which a universal primer site and unique molecular identifiers were introduced. cDNA synthesis was primed from both the TCR alpha and TCR beta constant segments. Library amplification involved two PCR steps, and the second step added sample barcodes and sequencing adapters. Sequencing of the libraries was done on either Illumina HiSeq 2500 (2x100 bp) or NovaSeq (2x150 bp). The study's own analysis went as follows. Demultiplexing of reads and collapsing into UMI consensus sequences were performed with MIGEC, and V(D)J alignment was carried out with MiXCR. Using edgeR on replicate PBMC samples, clonotypes were called vaccine-responding if FDR was below 0.01 and the log2 fold change was above 5 up to day 15. Bulk clonotypes were assigned CD4 or CD8 identity according to which sequenced CD4 or CD8 repertoire held them at higher abundance. TCRdb took the public reads, trimmed them with fastp at Q25, ran MiXCR for clone calling and kept in-frame beta chains. For every CDR3 protein sequence, its rows merge into one entry that carries the most common genes and DNA. The V and J calls were not made by the authors but by TCRdb's processing. This sample comprises about 140,000 distinct CDR3 sequences, more than 6% of them detected only once. The ten largest clones capture roughly 0.71% of the sample.

The V and J segments used are TRBV29-1 and TRBJ2-7; 8 junctional bases match TRBD2. Sequencing was performed on CD4+ T cells sorted from PBMCs, taken 5 days after the yellow fever booster vaccination. The TCR was taken from a man between 25 and 39 years old who received the YFV17D yellow fever vaccine. The CDR3 has the sequence CSVSTSGYYEQYF. Here is the DNA: TGCAGCGTATCAACTAGCGGCTACTACGAGCAGTACTTC.